This TCR beta chain was identified in a study of technical replicates of blood from several donors (dated by TCRdb to the late 2010s). Preparation of the library involved the immunoSEQ multiplex PCR assay. As stored in TCRdb, this immuneACCESS dataset retains in-frame rearrangements with V and J assigned. A fraction of the clones does not appear; measured against another copy, unresolved V genes explain less than half of the discrepancy, and the remainder lacks a known reason. In this sample the table shows just over 70,000 clones, 90% to 95% of which occur a single time. The top ten clonotypes cover 0.3% to 0.5% of the sample. The CDR3 goes from the cysteine to the phenylalanine over 15 residues. Only the CDR3 part of the read is kept: 45 bases, read in frame from the first base. CDR1 and CDR2, looked up from the germline V gene, are ENHRY and SYGVKD. Compared with germline, V lacks 8 bases and J lacks 9 bases; bases without a gene match: 15.

A word on this clone: Its antigen is not yet known. There are no base qualities to consult, and no much larger clone falls within one base.

Source material: T cells isolated from PBMCs. The TCR was taken from a human donor in good health. The chain is assembled from TRBV10-3 and TRBJ2-1, with 8 middle bases fitting TRBD2. The CDR3 reads as follows: CAIGSGSLIGSEQFF. The DNA reads TGTGCCATCGGCAGCGGGAGCTTAATAGGTAGTGAGCAGTTCTTC.